The clone carrying this T cell receptor beta chain was recorded only once. A clone one base away is much larger, so this may be a read error. These data come from a study of blood T cell repertoires in COVID-19. Study-wide background: Samples came from the United States, Italy and Spain, spanning acute and convalescent COVID-19.

TCRdb keeps only in-frame clones here, not all; method: immunoSEQ multiplex PCR. This table holds fewer than 200,000 clones, about 85% found once. Germline values: CDR1 LGHDT, CDR2 YNNKEL (reference sequence). The length of the CDR3 is 13 residues. The sequence derives from a man aged 55-75 years with acute or convalescent COVID-19. The gene calls are TRBV3-1 (or the pseudogene TRBV3-2) and TRBJ1-2; 7 nucleotides line up with TRBD1. Sequencing used peripheral blood. DNA for the CDR3: TGTGCCAGCAGCAAAGACAGGGCCTATGGCTACACCTTC. This codes for CASSKDRAYGYTF.